This TCR beta chain was sequenced for a study of Graves' ophthalmopathy and Graves' hyperthyroidism. The study amplified TCR beta CDR3 regions using RNA transcripts. Amplification began with first-round RT-PCR using HTBI primers, then second-round multiplex PCR was performed. In TCRdb, the multiplex PCR reads were re-called with MiXCR into one record per CDR3 protein. The data show some 1.1 million distinct CDR3 sequences, with about 38% seen just once and 11% held by the top ten. In this cohort, patients with other autoimmune diseases, uncontrolled infections, pregnancy or lactation were excluded. Between the trimmed V and J ends, which lost 6 bases and 4 bases, there was a span of 15 bases. Germline assignment: CDR1 ENHRY and CDR2 SYGVKD. The CDR3 sequence is 14 residues long.

Sequencing was done on a sample of peripheral blood or thyroid tissue (not recorded which). The TCR comes from an adult man with Graves' hyperthyroidism. The V and J genes are TRBV10-3 and TRBJ1-1; perhaps TRBD1 as D (6 bases). CDR3 sequence: CAIRSAGVGTEAFF. As DNA, the CDR3 is TGTGCCATCAGATCCGCAGGGGTCGGCACTGAAGCTTTCTTT.